These 21 T cell receptor beta chains were sequenced from one sample in a study of cytomegalovirus exposure and HLA in healthy donors. The PCR made use of 60 Vbeta and 13 Jbeta primers. The method was immunoSEQ multiplex PCR; TCRdb's version includes in-frame clones alone and lacks a portion of them. The table lists 150,000 to 200,000 clones, about 80% of them singletons. The sequenced material came from PBMCs. The receptors originated from a woman aged 18 to 35 in good health and CMV-seropositive.

The chain has TRBV7-8 and TRBJ2-5; 7 bases agree with TRBD1. CDR3 length equals 15 residues. Trimming at V came to 3 bases and at J to 5 bases, leaving 9 bases not matched to a gene. Germline lookup yields CDR1 SGHVS and CDR2 FQNEAQ. CDR3 loop: CASSFDRDLRETQYF. As DNA, the CDR3 is TGTGCCAGCAGCTTTGACAGGGACCTTCGGGAGACCCAGTACTTC.

The chain employs TRBV28 and TRBJ1-1; 8 bases line up with TRBD1. CDR1 and CDR2 from the germline V gene are MDHEN and SYDVKM. J was trimmed by 10 bases and V by 6 bases; bases with no gene match: 13. The CDR3 spans 14 residues. CDR3: CASSAHTDRASAFF. CDR3 sequence (DNA): TGTGCCAGCAGCGCCCACACGGACAGGGCATCAGCTTTCTTT.

This chain connects TRBV9 to TRBJ1-6, with 8 bases fitting TRBD1. CDR1 is SGDLS, CDR2 YYNGEE, per germline. The CDR3 is 15 residues long. The V gene end was trimmed by 2 bases and the J gene end by 11 bases; junction bases not matched to a gene: 9. The DNA of the CDR3 is TGTGCCAGCAGCGTGGGAACAGGGGGAGGAACACCCCTCCACTTT. This codes for CASSVGTGGGTPLHF.

Comment on this clone: The junction and the germline gene differ at one end; a read error may be behind it. The chain has TRBV19 and TRBJ1-4, with 10 bases fitting TRBD1. The CDR3 totals 14 residues. CDR1 LNHDA and CDR2 SQIVND come from the germline V gene (reference sequence). Here the CDR3 reads CAGSRTGGNEKLFF. CDR3 coding DNA: TGTGCCGGTAGTAGGACAGGGGGGAATGAAAAACTGTTTTTT.

The rearrangement uses TRBV6-1 and TRBJ2-1, with TRBD2 identical over 11 bases. The CDR3 contains 15 residues. V lost 5 bases and J lost 6; bases outside the gene matches: 6. Germline V lookup: CDR1 MNHNS, CDR2 SASEGT. The CDR3 protein is CASSQVAGGSNEQFF. CDR3 bases: TGTGCCAGCAGTCAAGTAGCGGGGGGGTCCAATGAGCAGTTCTTC.

This clone has only a few counts. The chain has TRBV6-1 and TRBJ1-5, with 9 bases matching TRBD1. Trimming took 2 bases from V and 3 from J; bases not matched to a gene: 5. Germline loops: CDR1 MNHNS, CDR2 SASEGT. The CDR3 covers 16 residues. The CDR3 DNA follows: TGTGCCAGCAGTGAATTTACAGGGGGCTACAATCAGCCCCAGCATTTT. Translating gives CASSEFTGGYNQPQHF.

The chain is built from TRBV10-2 and TRBJ2-2, with D possibly being TRBD2 (6 bases). Deletions cut 6 bases from V and 6 bases from J, with 14 bases between. This CDR3 has 14 amino acids. Germline CDR1 is WSHSY and CDR2 is SAAADI. The CDR3 loop is CASSGDSHSGELFF. CDR3 DNA sequence: TGCGCCAGCAGCGGGGACTCTCACTCCGGGGAGCTGTTTTTT.

V is TRBV28 and J is TRBJ2-1; the match to TRBD2 covers 7 bases. The ends lost 6 bases at V and 9 bases at J; junction bases unmatched: 5. The CDR3 covers 12 residues. In germline, CDR1 is MDHEN, CDR2 SYDVKM. CDR3 nucleotides: TGTGCCAGCAGCCTGACTAGCAGTGAGCAGTTCTTC. It encodes CASSLTSSEQFF.

The chain has TRBV5-6 and TRBJ2-7; D possibly corresponds to TRBD1 (6 bases). Germline V gene data show CDR1 as SGHDT and CDR2 as YYEEEE. Trimming pared 3 bases from V and 7 bases from J, leaving 20 bases between. CDR3 length equals 15 residues. The CDR3 DNA is TGTGCCAGCAGCTCCCAGGGGCTTCTTTTGAGAGAGCAGTACTTC. Translated: CASSSQGLLLREQYF.

As DNA, the CDR3 is TGCGCCAGCGAGGGGGGGGATAGAAATGAGCAGTTCTTC. Its translation: CASEGGDRNEQFF. This chain links TRBV5-1 with TRBJ2-1, with D tentatively TRBD2 (7 bases). Germline loops: CDR1 SGHRS, CDR2 YFSETQ. There are 13 residues in the CDR3. Trimming cost V 7 bases and J 7 bases, with 15 bases left between them.

This chain links TRBV5-6 with TRBJ1-4, with 8 positions matching TRBD1. Germline V gene lookup returns CDR1 SGHDT and CDR2 YYEEEE. The CDR3 runs 16 residues. The V and J ends lost 5 bases and 3 bases, in that order; junction bases with no gene match: 9. CDR3 protein: CASRMNRGKSNEKLFF. The CDR3 DNA reads TGTGCCAGCAGAATGAACAGGGGGAAGTCTAATGAAAAACTGTTTTTT.

This chain joins TRBV6-1 and TRBJ1-5, with 7 nucleotides matching TRBD1. Trimming at V came to 6 bases and at J to 10 bases, leaving 9 bases not matched to a gene. The CDR3 runs to 13 residues. Germline CDR1 is MNHNS and CDR2 is SASEGT. CDR3 loop: CASRNRDSGPQHF. In nucleotides, the CDR3 is TGTGCCAGCAGGAACCGGGACAGCGGACCCCAGCATTTT.

This sequence joins TRBV19 and TRBJ2-7; D perhaps matches TRBD2 (6 bases). In germline, CDR1 is LNHDA, CDR2 SQIVND (reference sequence). V was cut by 7 bases and J by 5 bases, with 12 bases left in between. CDR3 size: 12 residues. Here the CDR3 reads CASTIRGNEQYF. CDR3 nucleotides: TGTGCCAGTACCATACGGGGGAACGAGCAGTACTTC.

A single count supports this clone. V is TRBV5-1 and J is TRBJ1-2; 10 bases are shared with TRBD1. Trimming cost V 0 bases and J 7 bases; bases outside gene matches: 3. This CDR3 spans 14 amino acids. Germline lookup yields CDR1 SGHRS and CDR2 YFSETQ. For the CDR3, the DNA is TGCGCCAGCAGCTTGGGACAGGGGGCGCGTGGCTACACCTTC. Residues: CASSLGQGARGYTF.

The J gene is TRBJ2-3, the V gene TRBV5-5; 10 bases line up with TRBD1. Germline V lookup: CDR1 SGHKS, CDR2 YYEKEE (reference sequence). This CDR3 comprises 16 residues. V lost 6 bases to trimming and J lost 6 bases; unmatched junction nucleotides: 13. CDR3 coding DNA: TGTGCCAGCACCGCGACAGGGGGCTGGGGTACGGATACGCAGTATTTT. Its protein is CASTATGGWGTDTQYF.

This rearrangement joins TRBV5-1 to TRBJ2-2, with 7 bases aligning to TRBD1. V shed 4 bases, J shed 1 base, and the junction held 4 bases outside the gene matches. Germline assignment: CDR1 SGHRS and CDR2 YFSETQ. This CDR3 is built from 15 residues. CDR3 residues: CASSAWTGNTGELFF. Here the CDR3 DNA reads TGCGCCAGCAGCGCCTGGACAGGGAACACCGGGGAGCTGTTTTTT.

The CDR3 DNA reads as TGTGCCAGTAGTATAGGTCCCGGGACAGGGGCTGGGGCCAACGTCCTGACTTTC. Translation gives CASSIGPGTGAGANVLTF. The chain couples TRBV19 to TRBJ2-6; the match to TRBD1 covers 10 bases. V shed 1 base, J shed 2 bases, and the junction held 5 bases outside the gene matches. CDR1 and CDR2 from the germline V gene are LNHDA and SQIVND (reference sequence). The CDR3 contains 18 residues. Looking up the rest from reference TRBV19 and TRBJ2-6 gives the full variable domain: DGGITQSPKYLFRKEGQNVTLSCEQNLNHDAMYWYRQDPGQGLRLIYYSQIVNDFQKGDIAEGYSVSREKKESFPLTVTSAQKNPTAFYLCASSIGPGTGAGANVLTFGAGSRLTVL.

This chain links TRBV2 with TRBJ2-1; 8 bases agree with TRBD2. The germline V gene has CDR1 SNHLY and CDR2 FYNNEI. There are 16 residues in the CDR3. With V trimmed by 2 bases and J by 5 bases, 8 bases remained unmatched. The CDR3 nucleotides are TGTGCCAGCAGTGAATTCAGCGGGGGAGCCAACAATGAGCAGTTCTTC. This translates into CASSEFSGGANNEQFF. Full variable domain (remainder filled in from reference TRBV2 and TRBJ2-1): EPEVTQTPSHQVTQMGQEVILRCVPISNHLYFYWYRQILGQKVEFLVSFYNNEISEKSEIFDDQFSVERPDGSNFTLKIRSTKLEDSAMYFCASSEFSGGANNEQFFGPGTRLTVL.

This chain links TRBV2 with TRBJ1-5, with 7 bases aligning to TRBD1. CDR3 length: 15 amino acids. Germline CDR1 reads SNHLY; CDR2 reads FYNNEI. With V trimmed by 5 bases and J by 6 bases, 10 bases remained unmatched. In nucleotides, the CDR3 is TGTGCCAGCAGTAGAGACAGGGAAGCCTTTCAGCCCCAGCATTTT. Translating gives CASSRDREAFQPQHF.

The CDR3 spells CASSSRGRVSEGYTF. CDR3 nucleotide sequence: TGTGCCAGCAGCAGCAGGGGAAGGGTGTCGGAGGGCTACACCTTC. The rearrangement joins TRBV6-1 to TRBJ1-2; tentative D call: TRBD1 (6 bases). Looked up from germline, CDR1 is MNHNS and CDR2 is SASEGT. There are 15 residues in the CDR3. V lost 6 bases and J 8 bases, leaving 22 bases between the germline ends.

The chain couples TRBV6-1 to TRBJ1-1, with TRBD1 as a possible D gene (5 bases). The CDR3 contains 13 residues. V gave up 2 bases and J gave up 1 base, with 5 bases separating them. CDR1 and CDR2 (germline): MNHNS, SASEGT. This chain's CDR3 is CASSETGNTEAFF. The CDR3 nucleotides are TGTGCCAGCAGTGAAACAGGGAACACTGAAGCTTTCTTT.